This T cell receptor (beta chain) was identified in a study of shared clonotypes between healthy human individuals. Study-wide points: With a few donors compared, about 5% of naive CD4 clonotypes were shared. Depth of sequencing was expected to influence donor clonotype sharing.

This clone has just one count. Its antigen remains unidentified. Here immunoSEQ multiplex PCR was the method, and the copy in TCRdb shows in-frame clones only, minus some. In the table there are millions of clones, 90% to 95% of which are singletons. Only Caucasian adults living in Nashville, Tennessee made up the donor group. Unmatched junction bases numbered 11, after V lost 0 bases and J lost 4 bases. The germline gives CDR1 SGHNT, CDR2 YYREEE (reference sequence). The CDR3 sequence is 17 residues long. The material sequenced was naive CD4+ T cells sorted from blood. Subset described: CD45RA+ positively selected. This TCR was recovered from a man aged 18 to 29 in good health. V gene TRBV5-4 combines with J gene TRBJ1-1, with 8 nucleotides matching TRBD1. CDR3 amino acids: CASSLGGSGGRATEAFF. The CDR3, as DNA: TGTGCCAGCAGCTTGGGTGGGTCAGGGGGCCGAGCCACTGAAGCTTTCTTT.